This T cell receptor (beta chain) was sequenced during a study of T cell responses to AZD1222 COVID-19 vaccine. Across the whole study: The analysis combined second doses at about 4 or about 12 weeks. Whole-study findings and limits: Two AZD1222 administrations were followed by greater Spike-specific TCR breadth and depth. Regions 160-218 and 743-854 held dominance among vaccine-associated CD4 TCRs, which spanned spike. Seropositive AZD1222 recipients at baseline numbered only 5 to 7.

Turning to this clone: Its antigen is unknown.

Sequencing used immunoSEQ multiplex PCR; TCRdb keeps in-frame clones, though not all of them. The sample contains some 100,000 clones, roughly 89% of which appear only once. V lost 11 bases, J lost 6 bases, and 13 bases lay in between. This CDR3 region has 11 residues. Germline CDR1 is MDHEN and CDR2 is SYDVKM. The specimen was peripheral blood, collected on day 0 of AZD1222 vaccination. The V call is TRBV28, the J call TRBJ1-2; weak D call: TRBD1 (5 bases). The clonotype originates from an adult in good health. This CDR3 is CAGGGYNGYTF. The DNA of the CDR3 is TGTGCCGGGGGGGGTTACAATGGCTACACCTTC.